What follows are 25 T cell receptor beta chains derived from one specimen sequenced in a study of blood T cells in healthy people across ages. The second PCR ran roughly 7 to 12 cycles with a sample-barcoded 5' primer and J-beta primers. TCRdb re-called the 5' RACE reads with MiXCR, one entry per CDR3 protein. This table has about 590,000 distinct CDR3 sequences, roughly 31% appearing once. The sample taken for sequencing was blood. Source of these receptors: a woman aged 80 or older in good health.

This clonotype turned up a few times. The chain has TRBV2 and TRBJ2-2; 8 positions match TRBD1. The V segment lost 9 bases and the J segment 1 base; nucleotides outside the gene matches: 4. CDR1 and CDR2 (germline): SNHLY, FYNNEI. This CDR3 spans 14 amino acids. This chain's CDR3 is CARAGTGNTGELFF. DNA of the CDR3: TGTGCCAGGGCCGGGACAGGGAACACCGGGGAGCTGTTTTTT.

The sample holds many counts of this clonotype. The chain links TRBV12-3 or TRBV12-4 to TRBJ1-2, with a weak D call TRBD1 (6 bases). The ends were cut back, 7 bases at V and 6 bases at J, with 12 bases in the middle. The CDR3 is made up of 12 amino acids. Here the CDR3 reads CASTLSGDGYTF. CDR3 nucleotide sequence: TGTGCCAGCACCTTGTCAGGGGATGGCTACACCTTC.

About this clonotype itself: A single base separates this from a much larger clone, so it may be a read error. The V call is TRBV11-2, the J call TRBJ1-4; maybe TRBD1 (5 bases). The CDR3 has 16 amino acids. The germline V gene encodes CDR1 SGHAT and CDR2 FQNNGV. Trimming left V 1 base short and J 4 bases short, with 13 bases between. CDR3 sequence reads: CASSLVTGVGNEKLFF. The CDR3 DNA follows: TGTGCCAGCAGCTTAGTTACGGGGGTGGGTAATGAAAAACTGTTTTTT.

This rearrangement joins TRBV7-9 to TRBJ2-5; D remains ambiguous. V was shortened by 3 bases and J by 2 bases, with 7 bases between the two germline ends. The CDR3 totals 13 residues. The germline V gene has CDR1 SEHNR and CDR2 FQNEAQ (reference sequence). The CDR3 sequence is CASSFSQQETQYF. DNA for the CDR3: TGTGCCAGCAGCTTCTCCCAGCAAGAGACCCAGTACTTC.

V usage is TRBV11-2 and J usage is TRBJ1-2; D is ambiguous. The V end was cut by 5 bases, the J end by 4 bases, with 14 bases between. Looked up from germline, CDR1 is SGHAT and CDR2 is FQNNGV. This CDR3 contains 14 residues. The CDR3 is CASSPPGGLYGYTF. The CDR3 DNA is TGTGCCAGCAGCCCCCCCGGCGGCCTCTATGGCTACACCTTC.

The sample holds many counts of this clonotype. J is TRBJ2-1 and V is TRBV5-6; D is undetermined. Trimming took off 4 bases at V and 4 bases at J, with 12 bases between the two ends. CDR1 and CDR2 (germline): SGHDT, YYEEEE. CDR3 length: 14 amino acids. CDR3 sequence: CASSRPTRYNEQFF. The CDR3, as DNA: TGTGCCAGCAGCCGACCGACACGATACAATGAGCAGTTCTTC.

About this clonotype itself: A much larger clone is a single base away; this may be a read error. This chain uses TRBV12-3 or TRBV12-4 with TRBJ2-7; 9 bases agree with TRBD1. There are 14 residues in the CDR3. The V and J ends lost 6 bases and 6 bases, in that order; junction bases with no gene match: 9. CDR3 loop: CASRRPGQGAEQYF. In DNA form, the CDR3 reads TGTGCCAGCAGGAGGCCGGGACAGGGTGCCGAGCAGTACTTC.

The chain links TRBV24-1 to TRBJ2-3; TRBD1 aligns across 10 bases. Trimming removed 4 bases from V and 5 bases from J; junction bases left unmatched: 5. The germline V gene encodes CDR1 KGHDR and CDR2 SFDVKD. The CDR3 spans 15 residues. CDR3 bases: TGTGCCACCAGTGACTCGGGACAGGGGAGAGATACGCAGTATTTT. Translating it yields CATSDSGQGRDTQYF.

The chain employs TRBV5-1 and TRBJ2-5, with a tentative D call TRBD1 (6 bases). Judging by the DNA end, TRBJ2-7 fits better; the J call may be wrong. The CDR3 is 16 residues long. Germline V gene data show CDR1 as SGHRS and CDR2 as YFSETQ. CDR3 nucleotides: TGCGCCAGCAGCTCTGCCAGCCAGGGGTCCTCGTACGAGCAGTACTTC. This codes for CASSSASQGSSYEQYF.

For this clonotype: A read error may explain this, as a much larger clone is one base away. The rearrangement joins TRBV20-1 to TRBJ1-6, with a weak D call TRBD1 (5 bases). This CDR3 contains 15 residues. Germline CDR1 and CDR2: DFQATT and SNEGSKA (reference sequence). CDR3 nucleotide sequence: TGCAGTGCTAGAGGGGGGAGCTCCTATAATTCACCCCCCCACTTT. Translation: CSARGGSSYNSPPHF.

The V call is TRBV29-1, the J call TRBJ2-1; 12 bases are a match to TRBD2. Germline CDR1 and CDR2: SQVTM and ANQGSEA. The CDR3 is 15 residues long. With 4 bases clipped from V and 8 bases from J, the junction kept 9 bases outside the gene matches. CDR3 residues: CSVVTSGSRSHEQFF. The CDR3 DNA sequence: TGCAGCGTTGTGACTAGCGGGAGCCGGTCCCATGAGCAGTTCTTC.

V is TRBV5-1 and J is TRBJ2-2; D is undetermined. Germline values: CDR1 SGHRS, CDR2 YFSETQ. The CDR3 length is 15 residues. The ends were cut back, 0 bases at V and 0 bases at J, with 6 bases in the middle. The CDR3 nucleotides read TGCGCCAGCAGCTTGGGGCACACGAACACCGGGGAGCTGTTTTTT. Translating gives CASSLGHTNTGELFF.

This clonotype occurred a few times. This chain uses TRBV30 with TRBJ2-5, with 7 positions matching TRBD2. The CDR3 totals 12 residues. V lost 4 bases, J lost 2 bases, and 1 base stayed unmatched. The V gene's germline CDR1 is GTSNPN and CDR2 SVGIG (reference sequence). The DNA for the CDR3 is TGTGCCTGGACGGGGGGTCAAGAGACCCAGTACTTC. As protein: CAWTGGQETQYF. Complete variable domain (other parts from reference TRBV30 and TRBJ2-5): SQTIHQWPATLVQPVGSPLSLECTVEGTSNPNLYWYRQAAGRGLQLLFYSVGIGQISSEVPQNLSASRPQDRQFILSSKKLLLSDSGFYLCAWTGGQETQYFGPGTRLLVL.

This clonotype was observed many times. This sequence joins TRBV4-2 and TRBJ1-5; D not resolved. Germline V gives CDR1 LGHNA, CDR2 YNFKEQ. Trimming cost V 0 bases and J 7 bases, with 13 bases left between them. The CDR3 is 15 amino acids. The CDR3 region is CASSQDAGIRQPQHF. DNA for the CDR3: TGTGCCAGCAGCCAAGATGCGGGGATAAGGCAGCCCCAGCATTTT.

There are many counts of this clonotype. The chain employs TRBV7-2 and TRBJ2-7; tentatively, D is TRBD2 (5 bases). Trimming took off 0 bases at V and 0 bases at J, with 9 bases between the two ends. The CDR3 totals 15 residues. The germline CDR1 and CDR2 sequences are SGHTA and FQGNSA. DNA for the CDR3: TGTGCCAGCAGCTTAGCCGGGGATAGCTCCTACGAGCAGTACTTC. Encoded protein: CASSLAGDSSYEQYF.

This clonotype was counted once. The genes are TRBV2 and TRBJ1-2; D unresolved. V shed 3 bases and J shed 6 bases, with 8 bases lying between them. The CDR3 extends over 12 amino acids. CDR1 is SNHLY, CDR2 FYNNEI, per germline. In DNA form, the CDR3 reads TGTGCCAGCAGTGAGGGCGGCGATGGCTACACCTTC. Translated, it gives CASSEGGDGYTF.

This clonotype has at least ten counts. A clone one base away is much larger, so this may be a read error. The chain carries TRBV29-1 and TRBJ2-7; 8 bases align to TRBD2. The CDR3 spans 16 residues. Per the germline V gene, CDR1 is SQVTM and CDR2 is ANQGSEA. V gave up 5 bases and J gave up 7 bases; unmatched junction bases: 19. CDR3 amino acids: CSVIGVAGLTGNEQYF. DNA for the CDR3: TGCAGCGTTATCGGGGTAGCGGGGCTCACGGGGAATGAGCAGTACTTC.

Of note for this clonotype: It may be a read error: a sequence one base away is much more abundant. The chain combines TRBV4-2 with TRBJ1-2; unclear D gene. This CDR3 spans 16 amino acids. V lost 0 bases and J lost 2, with 13 bases in between. Per germline, CDR1 LGHNA and CDR2 YNFKEQ. The CDR3 coding sequence is TGTGCCAGCAGCCAAGATGGCGGGCTGGGAAACTATGGCTACACCTTC. The encoded protein is CASSQDGGLGNYGYTF.

This clonotype has just a few counts. The V call is TRBV7-2, the J call TRBJ2-5; 13 bases match TRBD2. J gave up 11 bases and V 2 bases, and 11 bases lay outside the gene matches. Per the germline V gene, CDR1 is SGHTA and CDR2 is FQGNSA. The CDR3 runs to 16 residues. The CDR3 DNA is TGTGCCAGCAGCTTAAGGACGGGACTAGCGGGAAATGAGCAGTACTTC. Translation gives CASSLRTGLAGNEQYF.

There are many counts of this clonotype. This sequence joins TRBV7-9 and TRBJ1-2, with a possible D match to TRBD1 (6 bases). Germline lookup yields CDR1 SEHNR and CDR2 FQNEAQ (reference sequence). The germline V and J ends were trimmed by 4 bases and 8 bases, with 14 bases remaining between them. This CDR3 is 13 amino acids long. The CDR3 coding sequence is TGTGCCAGCAGCTGGGACACCGGGGGAGGCTACACCTTC. Translated: CASSWDTGGGYTF.

Turning to this clonotype: A much larger clone lies one base from this, so it may be a read error. The chain combines TRBV6-5 with TRBJ2-5; tentative D call: TRBD2 (5 bases). The length of the CDR3 is 14 residues. V was clipped by 0 bases and J by 11 bases, with 16 bases between them. Germline-derived CDR1 and CDR2 are MNHEY and SVGAGI. CDR3 sequence (DNA): TGTGCCAGCAGTTACTCAGACTACAACAATGAGCAGTACTTC. As protein: CASSYSDYNNEQYF.

This sequence joins TRBV5-1 and TRBJ1-1; D remains ambiguous. The length of the CDR3 is 14 residues. V was pared by 0 bases and J by 1 base, with 7 bases between. CDR1 is SGHRS and CDR2 is YFSETQ in the germline V gene. The CDR3 sequence is CASSLGHQNTEAFF. As DNA, the CDR3 is TGCGCCAGCAGCTTGGGACATCAGAACACTGAAGCTTTCTTT.

This clonotype was detected ten times or more. The chain employs TRBV20-1 and TRBJ2-7; 9 bases are a match to TRBD2. V shed 2 bases, J shed 2 bases, and the junction held 7 bases outside the gene matches. Germline V gene lookup returns CDR1 DFQATT and CDR2 SNEGSKA (reference sequence). The CDR3 has 15 amino acids. The CDR3 loop reads CSARSSSGVAYEQYF. The CDR3 region has the DNA TGCAGTGCTAGATCGTCTAGCGGGGTTGCCTACGAGCAGTACTTC.

There are a few counts of this clonotype. The V and J genes are TRBV5-1 and TRBJ1-1; no reliable D call. Germline CDR1 is SGHRS and CDR2 is YFSETQ. V lost 5 bases and J 6 bases, leaving 17 bases between the germline ends. This CDR3 is 14 amino acids long. CDR3 nucleotides: TGCGCCAGCAGGGGCGTCGGGCCCTCGGCTGAAGCTTTCTTT. This translates into CASRGVGPSAEAFF.

In its sample, this clonotype was seen many times. The rearrangement joins TRBV5-1 to TRBJ2-1; D gene unclear. Trimming took off 4 bases at V and 6 bases at J, with 8 bases between the two ends. This CDR3 is 12 amino acids long. Germline V gene lookup returns CDR1 SGHRS and CDR2 YFSETQ. The CDR3 nucleotides are TGCGCCAGCAGCGTAGGGTCCAATGAGCAGTTCTTC. This codes for CASSVGSNEQFF.